The entry below describes one T cell receptor (beta chain). Generated by immunoSEQ multiplex PCR, the TCRdb table keeps only in-frame clones and is missing some. The repertoire consists of 77,000 or so clones, with 90% to 95% occurring once and the leading ten covering about 0.34%. The CDR3 has 15 amino acids. Per germline, CDR1 SGHTA and CDR2 FQGNSA. The ends were cut back, 4 bases at V and 0 bases at J, with 10 bases in the middle. This sample is drawn from a study of OX40 agonist ivuxolimab in advanced cancers. The chain employs TRBV7-2 and TRBJ2-1; possible D gene TRBD2, 5 bases. The sample in question was CD4+ or CD8+ T cells sorted from blood, obtained in a trial of the OX40 agonist ivuxolimab. This receptor was obtained from an adult with an advanced solid tumor such as melanoma, head and neck, liver or kidney cancer. Here the CDR3 DNA reads TGTGCCAGCAGCTCCGAGCGGAGCTCCTACAATGAGCAGTTCTTC. Its protein is CASSSERSSYNEQFF. Based on the CDR3 plus reference TRBV7-2 and TRBJ2-1, the full variable domain is GAGVSQSPSNKVTEKGKDVELRCDPISGHTALYWYRQSLGQGLEFLIYFQGNSAPDKSGLPSDRFSAERTGGSVSTLTIQRTQQEDSAVYLCASSSERSSYNEQFFGPGTRLTVL.